Sequencing of this T cell receptor (beta chain) was carried out in a study of blood T cell repertoires in COVID-19. Original data processing: Using reference gene primer amplification, nucleated cell counts were estimated. Clones were sequenced by immunoSEQ multiplex PCR, and TCRdb holds only the in-frame ones, with some missing. V and J calls and clone size are those listed in that table; D and trimming were worked out from the DNA. Of some 250,000 clones listed, 84% were seen once; the top ten hold approximately 4%. This CDR3 has 16 amino acids. Germline lookup yields CDR1 MNHEY and CDR2 SVGEGT. Losses at the gene ends were 4 bases for V and 1 base for J; bases not matched to a gene: 8. A few counts support this clone.

The receptor was isolated from a man in his sixties with acute or convalescent COVID-19. Sequenced material: peripheral blood. This chain uses TRBV6-2 or TRBV6-3 with TRBJ2-3; TRBD1 matches at 7 bases. The CDR3 DNA is TGTGCCAGCAGTTTACCGGGCGGACAGGGCACAGATACGCAGTATTTT. Protein sequence: CASSLPGGQGTDTQYF.